This record concerns one TCR beta chain sequence. The antigen is not known. A multiplex PCR was run with 60 Vbeta primers and 13 Jbeta primers. Profiled with immunoSEQ multiplex PCR; TCRdb holds only in-frame clones, not every one. The repertoire holds 140,000 or so clones, with approximately 65% as singletons. These data originate in a study of cytomegalovirus exposure and HLA in healthy donors. Findings of the study overall: Confirmation in vitro established that three CMV-associated chains were specific for CMV antigens. Being productive about 87% or about 30% of the time was typical of most TCR beta V segments in an earlier analysis.

Looked up from germline, CDR1 is SGHTA and CDR2 is FQGNSA. V lost 5 bases to trimming and J lost 0 bases; unmatched junction nucleotides: 3. The CDR3 runs to 15 residues. Specimen: PBMCs. The rearrangement joins TRBV7-2 to TRBJ2-5, with 10 bases matching TRBD2. This TCR came from a woman aged 55-70 years in good health and CMV-seronegative. CDR3 in DNA: TGTGCCAGCAGCCGGACTAGCGGATACCAAGAGACCCAGTACTTC. It encodes CASSRTSGYQETQYF.